The rows below give T cell receptor beta chains drawn from one sample of a study of OX40 agonist ivuxolimab in advanced cancers. Produced via immunoSEQ multiplex PCR; TCRdb's table is partial and in-frame only. The table includes about 79,000 clones, about 90% detected once. This specimen was CD4+ or CD8+ T cells sorted from blood, taken in a trial of the OX40 agonist ivuxolimab. The receptors shown here come from an adult with an advanced solid tumor such as melanoma, head and neck, liver or kidney cancer. CDR3s include the opening cysteine and the closing phenylalanine or tryptophan. D genes are given only for firm matches. Some rows mark clone size as missing; the rest say once, few, many or name a class of expanded clone.

j_gene: TRBJ1-1
v_gene: TRBV2
abundance: .
d_gene: TRBD1
CDR3aa: CASSVQGAPNTEAFF
CDR3nt: TGTGCCAGCAGTGTGCAGGGGGCCCCGAACACTGAAGCTTTCTTT

j_gene: TRBJ1-2
v_gene: TRBV7-8
abundance: .
d_gene: TRBD1
CDR3aa: CASSPGGAGYGYTF
CDR3nt: TGTGCCAGCAGCCCAGGGGGCGCAGGCTATGGCTACACCTTC

j_gene: TRBJ1-2
v_gene: TRBV25-1
abundance: .
d_gene: .
CDR3aa: CASSRTENYGYTF
CDR3nt: TGTGCCAGCAGTAGAACAGAGAACTATGGCTACACCTTC

j_gene: TRBJ1-4
v_gene: TRBV25-1
abundance: .
d_gene: .
CDR3aa: CASSFNDTNEKLFF
CDR3nt: TGTGCCAGCAGTTTTAACGACACTAATGAAAAACTGTTTTTT

j_gene: TRBJ2-7
v_gene: TRBV5-6
abundance: .
d_gene: .
CDR3aa: CASSRRTVPYEQYF
CDR3nt: TGTGCCAGCAGCCGAAGGACCGTCCCCTACGAGCAGTACTTC

j_gene: TRBJ2-5
v_gene: TRBV5-4
abundance: .
d_gene: .
CDR3aa: CASSLVGTTGRQTQYF
CDR3nt: TGTGCCAGCAGCTTGGTAGGAACCACGGGGCGGCAGACCCAGTACTTC

j_gene: TRBJ2-1
v_gene: TRBV27
abundance: .
d_gene: TRBD2
CDR3aa: CASSRPGLAANEQFF
CDR3nt: TGTGCCAGCAGTCGCCCTGGACTAGCCGCTAATGAGCAGTTCTTC

j_gene: TRBJ2-2
v_gene: TRBV7-3
abundance: .
d_gene: .
CDR3aa: CASSLDWNTGELFF
CDR3nt: TGTGCCAGCAGCCTGGACTGGAACACCGGGGAGCTGTTTTTT

j_gene: TRBJ2-5
v_gene: TRBV6-6
abundance: .
d_gene: .
CDR3aa: CASFEDFQETQYF
CDR3nt: TGTGCCAGCTTCGAGGACTTCCAAGAGACCCAGTACTTC

j_gene: TRBJ1-5
v_gene: TRBV19
abundance: few
d_gene: TRBD1
CDR3aa: CASRDRVDNQPQHF
CDR3nt: TGTGCCAGTAGGGACAGGGTGGATAATCAGCCCCAGCATTTT

j_gene: TRBJ2-2
v_gene: TRBV6-5
abundance: .
d_gene: .
CDR3aa: CASSDRFGELFF
CDR3nt: TGTGCCAGCAGTGACAGGTTCGGGGAGCTGTTTTTT

j_gene: TRBJ2-3
v_gene: TRBV29-1
abundance: .
d_gene: TRBD1
CDR3aa: CSVGGRRTGGDTQYF
CDR3nt: TGCAGCGTTGGGGGCCGAAGGACAGGAGGAGATACGCAGTATTTT

j_gene: TRBJ2-5
v_gene: TRBV27
abundance: .
d_gene: TRBD1
CDR3aa: CASSKRGSGTGTFQETQYF
CDR3nt: TGTGCCAGCAGTAAGAGGGGATCCGGGACAGGGACCTTCCAAGAGACCCAGTACTTC

j_gene: TRBJ2-5
v_gene: TRBV6-1
abundance: .
d_gene: TRBD1
CDR3aa: CASSDGTGGKQTQYF
CDR3nt: TGTGCCAGCAGTGACGGGACAGGGGGTAAACAGACCCAGTACTTC

j_gene: TRBJ1-1
v_gene: TRBV18
abundance: .
d_gene: TRBD1
CDR3aa: CASSPDTGVGTEAFF
CDR3nt: TGTGCCAGCTCACCGGACACAGGGGTGGGCACTGAAGCTTTCTTT

j_gene: TRBJ2-2
v_gene: TRBV6-6
abundance: once
d_gene: .
CDR3aa: CASSYSIAGELFF
CDR3nt: TGTGCCAGCAGTTACTCGATAGCCGGGGAGCTGTTTTTT

j_gene: TRBJ1-4
v_gene: TRBV2
abundance: .
d_gene: TRBD1
CDR3aa: CASSEGQGNEKLFF
CDR3nt: TGTGCCAGCAGTGAGGGACAGGGAAATGAAAAACTGTTTTTT

j_gene: TRBJ2-5
v_gene: TRBV13
abundance: .
d_gene: TRBD1
CDR3aa: CASSFRSTGPLQETQYF
CDR3nt: TGTGCCAGCAGCTTTCGATCGACAGGGCCCCTCCAAGAGACCCAGTACTTC

j_gene: TRBJ1-6
v_gene: TRBV19
abundance: .
d_gene: .
CDR3aa: CASSFAKDSPLHF
CDR3nt: TGTGCCAGTAGTTTCGCTAAGGATTCACCCCTCCACTTT

j_gene: TRBJ2-2
v_gene: TRBV7-9
abundance: .
d_gene: .
CDR3aa: CASSLYTGELFF
CDR3nt: TGTGCCAGCAGCTTATACACCGGGGAGCTGTTTTTT

j_gene: TRBJ1-2
v_gene: TRBV5-4
abundance: few
d_gene: TRBD1
CDR3aa: CASRSTRDSNYGYTF
CDR3nt: TGTGCCAGCAGATCAACCCGGGACAGTAACTATGGCTACACCTTC

j_gene: TRBJ2-1
v_gene: TRBV20-1
abundance: .
d_gene: .
CDR3aa: CSASLNEQFF
CDR3nt: TGCAGTGCTAGCTTGAATGAGCAGTTCTTC

j_gene: TRBJ1-6
v_gene: TRBV5-6
abundance: .
d_gene: TRBD1
CDR3aa: CASSGGTGSSNSPLHF
CDR3nt: TGTGCCAGCAGCGGGGGGACAGGGTCAAGTAATTCACCCCTCCACTTT

j_gene: TRBJ2-3
v_gene: TRBV11-2
abundance: .
d_gene: TRBD2
CDR3aa: CASSFYRLAGSSDTQYF
CDR3nt: TGTGCCAGCAGCTTCTACCGACTAGCGGGGTCGTCAGATACGCAGTATTTT

j_gene: TRBJ2-3
v_gene: TRBV10-1
abundance: .
d_gene: .
CDR3aa: CASSESPNTQYF
CDR3nt: TGCGCCAGCAGTGAGTCACCCAATACGCAGTATTTT

j_gene: TRBJ1-5
v_gene: TRBV28
abundance: .
d_gene: TRBD1
CDR3aa: CASSGGQGYQPQHF
CDR3nt: TGTGCCAGCAGTGGGGGACAGGGCTATCAGCCCCAGCATTTT

j_gene: TRBJ1-2
v_gene: TRBV12-2
abundance: .
d_gene: .
CDR3aa: CASRLKFCYGYTF
CDR3nt: TGTGCAAGTCGCCTGAAATTTTGCTATGGCTACACCTTC

j_gene: TRBJ2-7
v_gene: TRBV19
abundance: .
d_gene: TRBD2
CDR3aa: CASSRLAGGLNYEQYF
CDR3nt: TGTGCCAGTAGCCGACTAGCGGGGGGTCTAAACTACGAGCAGTACTTC

j_gene: TRBJ2-5
v_gene: TRBV11-2
abundance: .
d_gene: TRBD2
CDR3aa: CASSFPVAGGRETQYF
CDR3nt: TGTGCCAGCAGCTTTCCGGTAGCGGGGGGGCGGGAGACCCAGTACTTC

j_gene: TRBJ1-4
v_gene: TRBV28
abundance: once
d_gene: .
CDR3aa: CASSSPAGGVFELFF
CDR3nt: TGTGCCAGCAGCTCCCCGGCGGGGGGCGTTTTCGAACTGTTTTTT